This T cell receptor beta chain stems from a study of T cell repertoires in cytomegalovirus infection. This CDR3 has 13 residues. Germline loops: CDR1 MNHNY, CDR2 SVGAGI (reference sequence). The V gene lost 2 bases and the J gene lost 5 bases, with 7 bases spanning the gap. TCRdb analysed the reads with MiXCR anew, one entry per CDR3 protein. The repertoire holds hundreds of thousands of distinct CDR3 sequences, with 20% to 30% as singletons. Material for sequencing was CD8+ T cells from PBMCs. The sequence came from a human donor in good health (CMV status not recorded). Some clones in this sample may be carry-over from other donors' samples. The chain employs TRBV6-6 and TRBJ2-1; D remains ambiguous. The CDR3: CASSYVVHNEQFF. The DNA of the CDR3 is TGTGCCAGCAGTTACGTGGTCCACAATGAGCAGTTCTTC.